This TCR beta chain was captured in a study of identical twins. TCRdb processed the 5' RACE reads anew with MiXCR; each CDR3 protein has one entry. The sample yields just over 500,000 distinct CDR3 sequences, approximately 22% seen once. This clonotype was seen at least ten times. The germline V gene encodes CDR1 LNHNV and CDR2 YYDKDF (reference sequence). CDR3 length: 14 amino acids. V was shortened by 3 bases and J by 1 base, with 8 bases between the two germline ends. These data also featured in a second study, about T cells expressing NK-cell markers.

The rearrangement joins TRBV15 to TRBJ2-3; possible D gene TRBD2, 5 bases. The receptor's source is a woman aged 18-35 years in good health. Sequencing used CD4+ T cells sorted from blood. CDR3 amino acids: CATSRVLGTDTQYF. CDR3 bases: TGTGCCACCAGCAGGGTACTAGGCACAGATACGCAGTATTTT.